The clone carrying this T cell receptor beta chain was counted between two and nine times. Antigen unknown. Germline CDR1 reads MGHRA; CDR2 reads YSYEKL. This CDR3 contains 14 residues. V gave up 5 bases and J gave up 0 bases, with 7 bases separating them. As to time point: patch test 2, 6 weeks after DPC sensitization. The treatment is: therapeutic diphenylcyclopropenone sensitization with weekly scalp DPC. Unfractionated whole blood served as the source for total RNA extraction. This entry belongs to a study of human T cells and chemical hapten exposure. On the study more broadly: Alopecia areata, totalis or universalis was found in mostly female patients. The study's findings and limits: The formation of large CDR3 similarity clusters by expanded TCRs significantly exceeded that of controls.

In TCRdb, the RACE reads were re-called with MiXCR into one record per CDR3 protein. The data hold about 400,000 distinct CDR3 sequences, with about 6% observed a single time. Here the sequenced sample was whole blood, taken in connection with sensitization to the hapten diphenylcyclopropenone (DPC). The chain is built from TRBV4-1 and TRBJ1-4; D remains ambiguous. This sequence was found in a woman between 18 and 30 years old with alopecia areata. Some clones in this sample may be carry-over from other donors' samples. The CDR3, as DNA: TGCGCCAGCAGCGAACAACCAACTAATGAAAAACTGTTTTTT. Translated, it gives CASSEQPTNEKLFF.